These T cell receptor beta chains were read from a single sample in a study of spatial heterogeneity in lung cancer. TCRdb re-called the 5' RACE reads with MiXCR, one entry per CDR3 protein. Altogether some 25,000 distinct CDR3 sequences are present, 7.1% being singletons, with the ten largest covering approximately 24%. The sample in question was lung tumor tissue, obtained at surgery. The receptors stem from a male donor with early-stage non-small cell lung cancer. The CDR3 runs from the conserved cysteine through the conserved F or W. D genes are given only for firm matches. The size of a clone is reported for some rows only, either as once, few or many, or as a class for expanded clones.

CDR3 protein	CDR3 DNA	J gene	V gene	clone size	D gene
CASSPSGAGGWVGELFF	TGTGCCAGCAGTCCCTCGGGAGCGGGGGGATGGGTCGGGGAGCTGTTTTTT	TRBJ2-2	TRBV12-3/TRBV12-4	few	TRBD2
CSAPDSYGYTF	TGCAGTGCCCCGGACAGCTATGGCTACACCTTC	TRBJ1-2	TRBV20-1	many	-
CASSETSYGYTF	TGTGCCAGCAGTGAGACAAGTTATGGCTACACCTTC	TRBJ1-2	TRBV28	-	-
CASSPPGHEQYF	TGTGCCAGCAGTCCCCCGGGGCACGAGCAGTACTTC	TRBJ2-7	TRBV28	many	-
CASSFRDRVSAGFYEQYF	TGTGCCAGCAGTTTCCGGGACAGGGTTAGTGCGGGGTTCTACGAGCAGTACTTC	TRBJ2-7	TRBV6-1	many	TRBD1
CASSSTLAAFAETQYF	TGTGCCAGCAGTTCCACCCTAGCGGCCTTCGCAGAGACCCAGTACTTC	TRBJ2-5	TRBV28	many	TRBD2
CASRGRGQYEQYF	TGTGCCAGTAGGGGGCGGGGGCAGTACGAGCAGTACTTC	TRBJ2-7	TRBV28	many	-
CASRLQGGGTEAFF	TGTGCCAGCAGACTCCAGGGCGGCGGCACTGAAGCTTTCTTT	TRBJ1-1	TRBV6-5	many	-
CSARALGTGADYEQYF	TGCAGTGCTAGAGCTCTAGGGACAGGGGCGGACTACGAGCAGTACTTC	TRBJ2-7	TRBV20-1	once	TRBD1
CSETRGLAGDNEQFF	TGCAGTGAGACGAGGGGACTAGCGGGGGACAATGAGCAGTTCTTC	TRBJ2-1	TRBV20-1	many	TRBD2
CASSSDTYEQYF	TGTGCCAGCAGCTCCGACACCTACGAGCAGTACTTC	TRBJ2-7	TRBV6-5	many	-
CASSTYPGQGRGEQYF	TGTGCCAGCAGCACCTACCCTGGACAGGGGAGGGGCGAGCAGTACTTC	TRBJ2-7	TRBV7-9	many	TRBD1
CASSNRYEQYF	TGTGCCAGCAGTAACAGGTACGAGCAGTACTTC	TRBJ2-7	TRBV28	many	-
CAISESAGGSYNEQFF	TGTGCCATCAGTGAGTCGGCAGGGGGGTCCTACAATGAGCAGTTCTTC	TRBJ2-1	TRBV10-3	many	-
CASSNRDLLHSPLHF	TGTGCCAGCAGTAACCGGGACCTGCTGCATTCACCCCTCCACTTT	TRBJ1-6	TRBV28	many	-
CSARGRGYNQPQHF	TGCAGTGCTAGAGGAAGGGGGTACAATCAGCCCCAGCATTTT	TRBJ1-5	TRBV20-1	many	-
CSVRTYGGELFF	TGCAGCGTTCGGACATACGGCGGGGAGCTGTTTTTT	TRBJ2-2	TRBV29-1	-	-
CASSFGGGGGIGELFF	TGTGCCAGCAGCTTCGGAGGAGGAGGAGGGATCGGGGAGCTGTTTTTT	TRBJ2-2	TRBV7-9	many	-
CATSGARRGSTDTQYF	TGTGCCACCAGTGGGGCCCGCAGGGGAAGCACAGATACGCAGTATTTT	TRBJ2-3	TRBV24-1	many	-
CAINYGYTF	TGTGCCATTAACTATGGCTACACCTTC	TRBJ1-2	TRBV10-3	-	-
CATSRDRGESYEQYF	TGTGCCACCAGCAGAGACAGAGGGGAATCCTACGAGCAGTACTTC	TRBJ2-7	TRBV15	-	-
CASSSENTGELFF	TGTGCCAGCAGTAGCGAGAACACCGGGGAGCTGTTTTTT	TRBJ2-2	TRBV2	-	-
CASSLTGVSPLHF	TGTGCCAGCAGCTTAACAGGAGTTTCACCCCTCCACTTT	TRBJ1-6	TRBV7-8	-	-
CASSRRTNEQYF	TGTGCCAGCAGTCGCCGGACGAACGAGCAGTACTTC	TRBJ2-7	TRBV6-2/TRBV6-3	once	-
CASTNWGEGSPLHF	TGTGCCAGCACGAATTGGGGCGAGGGATCACCCCTCCACTTT	TRBJ1-6	TRBV2	many	-
CSARSTGGYGYTF	TGCAGTGCTAGAAGTACAGGGGGCTATGGCTACACCTTC	TRBJ1-2	TRBV20-1	many	TRBD1
CAISDPGLGAFGNTIYF	TGTGCCATCAGTGACCCGGGACTGGGGGCGTTTGGAAACACCATATATTTT	TRBJ1-3	TRBV10-3	-	-
CSGEGEEGYTF	TGCAGCGGTGAGGGGGAGGAAGGCTACACCTTC	TRBJ1-2	TRBV29-1	-	-
CASGLGTGYEKLFF	TGTGCCAGCGGTCTGGGGACAGGGTACGAAAAACTGTTTTTT	TRBJ1-4	TRBV2	many	TRBD1
CASSLFAGGPYNEQFF	TGTGCCAGCAGCTTATTCGCGGGGGGGCCCTACAATGAGCAGTTCTTC	TRBJ2-1	TRBV7-2	many	TRBD2
CASSFPVPGPTTDTQYF	TGTGCCAGCAGCTTCCCGGTCCCCGGGCCCACCACAGATACGCAGTATTTT	TRBJ2-3	TRBV7-8	-	-
CASSLGGLSNTEAFF	TGTGCCAGCAGTTTAGGCGGACTCTCGAACACTGAAGCTTTCTTT	TRBJ1-1	TRBV12-3/TRBV12-4	many	-
CSAAGQLHTEAFF	TGCAGTGCCGCCGGACAGCTACACACTGAAGCTTTCTTT	TRBJ1-1	TRBV20-1	-	-
CASSLTRDRAGELFF	TGTGCCAGCAGTTTGACGCGGGACAGGGCCGGGGAGCTGTTTTTT	TRBJ2-2	TRBV28	-	TRBD1
CSASSGTGAYEQYF	TGCAGTGCTTCCTCCGGGACAGGGGCCTACGAGCAGTACTTC	TRBJ2-7	TRBV20-1	many	TRBD1
CASSFPGRGPSF	TGTGCCAGCAGTTTCCCCGGGCGGGGGCCCTCTTTT	TRBJ1-1	TRBV6-5	few	-
CASSLWRSSSGNTIYF	TGTGCCAGCAGCTTATGGCGGAGTAGCTCTGGAAACACCATATATTTT	TRBJ1-3	TRBV7-9	many	-
CASSYGGRGQPQHF	TGTGCCAGCAGTTATGGGGGCAGGGGTCAGCCCCAGCATTTT	TRBJ1-5	TRBV12-3/TRBV12-4	many	-
CASGLPTLGGYQPQHF	TGTGCTAGTGGACTGCCAACTTTGGGCGGGTATCAGCCCCAGCATTTT	TRBJ1-5	TRBV12-5	few	-
CASTPGLGNTGELFF	TGTGCCAGCACCCCGGGACTTGGTAACACCGGGGAGCTGTTTTTT	TRBJ2-2	TRBV28	many	-
CASSLTGDHGVQYF	TGTGCCAGCAGTTTGACAGGGGACCATGGCGTCCAGTACTTC	TRBJ2-5	TRBV28	many	TRBD1
CASSQDSGTHYGYTF	TGCGCCAGCAGCCAAGATTCAGGGACACACTATGGCTACACCTTC	TRBJ1-2	TRBV4-3	many	-
CASSLGTDTQYF	TGTGCCAGCAGCTTGGGGACAGATACGCAGTATTTT	TRBJ2-3	TRBV7-8	many	-
CSAIAGGPRDTQYF	TGCAGTGCTATAGCGGGGGGGCCGCGAGATACGCAGTATTTT	TRBJ2-3	TRBV20-1	few	TRBD2
CASSTGQGGFDNSPLHF	TGCGCCAGCAGTACGGGACAGGGGGGATTCGATAATTCACCCCTCCACTTT	TRBJ1-6	TRBV5-1	few	TRBD1
CSVELLAGSGEQYF	TGCAGCGTTGAACTTTTGGCAGGGTCAGGCGAGCAGTACTTC	TRBJ2-7	TRBV29-1	many	-
CASSLTPAAHGYTF	TGTGCCAGCAGCTTGACGCCGGCAGCGCATGGCTACACCTTC	TRBJ1-2	TRBV7-2	many	-
CASSFRSGTYEQYF	TGTGCCAGCAGTTTTAGGAGCGGAACCTACGAGCAGTACTTC	TRBJ2-7	TRBV12-3/TRBV12-4	-	-
CASSPGTVEETQYF	TGCGCCAGCAGCCCCGGGACAGTCGAGGAGACCCAGTACTTC	TRBJ2-5	TRBV5-1	many	TRBD1
CAISGTDRGVNEQYF	TGTGCCATCAGCGGAACCGACAGGGGGGTGAACGAGCAGTACTTC	TRBJ2-7	TRBV10-3	many	TRBD1
CASSRDYRYIQYF	TGTGCCAGCAGTCGGGACTATCGTTACATTCAGTACTTC	TRBJ2-4	TRBV6-5	-	TRBD2